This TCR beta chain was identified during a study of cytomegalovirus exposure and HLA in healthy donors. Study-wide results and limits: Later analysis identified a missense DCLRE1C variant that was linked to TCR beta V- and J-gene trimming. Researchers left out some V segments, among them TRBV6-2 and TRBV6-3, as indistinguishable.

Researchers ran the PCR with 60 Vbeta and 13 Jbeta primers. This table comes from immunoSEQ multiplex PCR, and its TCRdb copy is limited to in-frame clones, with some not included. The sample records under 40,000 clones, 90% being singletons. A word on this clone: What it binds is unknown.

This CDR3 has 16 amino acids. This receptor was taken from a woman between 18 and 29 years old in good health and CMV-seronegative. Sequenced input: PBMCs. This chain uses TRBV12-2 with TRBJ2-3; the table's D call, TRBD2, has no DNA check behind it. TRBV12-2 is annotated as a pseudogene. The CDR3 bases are TGTGCAAGTCGCTTAGCTCTCCCTCCCAGCACAGATACGCAGTATTTT. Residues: CASRLALPPSTDTQYF.